These 24 T cell receptor beta chains were all obtained from the same sample, sequenced in a study of regulatory T cells in long-lasting Graves disease. Time point noted: newly diagnosed GD, antithyroid drugs for less than 3 months. The TCR library was prepared using RNA isolated from PBMCs. Relying on iRepertoire HTBI primers and Arm-PCR of CDR3 regions, the team built TCR beta libraries. TCRdb re-analysed the multiplex PCR reads in MiXCR, keeping a single row per CDR3 protein. Altogether around 320,000 distinct CDR3 sequences are present, 16% being singletons, with the ten largest covering around 27%. The sample was also linked to a second study, of T cells in Graves' hyperthyroidism and ophthalmopathy.

The input for sequencing was peripheral blood mononuclear cells (PBMCs), taken at new diagnosis, from a patient treated with antithyroid drugs. All receptors derive from a middle-aged man with Graves disease.

At least ten counts were recorded for this clonotype. This rearrangement joins TRBV6-2 or TRBV6-3 to TRBJ2-1; 7 nucleotides align to TRBD1. After removal of 7 bases from V and 8 bases from J, the junction contained 11 bases not matched to a gene. The CDR3 is 14 residues long. Germline V gene data show CDR1 as MNHEY and CDR2 as SVGEGT. CDR3 amino acids: CASNRQGGGHEQFF. In DNA, the CDR3 is TGTGCCAGCAATAGACAAGGGGGCGGCCATGAGCAGTTCTTC.

The rearrangement uses TRBV5-1 and TRBJ2-7; D not resolved. V gave up 4 bases and J gave up 1 base, with 15 bases separating them. The CDR3 spans 15 residues. CDR1 is SGHRS and CDR2 is YFSETQ in the germline V gene. The CDR3 region is CASSQAFALSYEQYF. CDR3 DNA: TGCGCCAGCAGCCAGGCCTTCGCTCTTTCCTACGAGCAGTACTTC.

This clonotype was picked up many times. The CDR3 coding sequence is TGTGCCAGGGCCCAGGGGCGGGGGGGCACAGATACGCAGTATTTT. Translating it yields CARAQGRGGTDTQYF. The rearrangement joins TRBV12-3 or TRBV12-4 to TRBJ2-3; 8 bases line up with TRBD2. The CDR3 is 15 residues long. V lost 9 bases to trimming and J lost 1 base; unmatched junction nucleotides: 9.

This clonotype was seen ten or more times. This sequence joins TRBV5-1 and TRBJ1-2, with 7 bases aligning to TRBD1. This CDR3 spans 15 amino acids. The V segment lost 4 bases and the J segment 4 bases; nucleotides outside the gene matches: 10. The germline V gene encodes CDR1 SGHRS and CDR2 YFSETQ. The CDR3 spells CASSPRTGPFYGYTF. The CDR3 region has the DNA TGCGCCAGCAGCCCGCGGACAGGACCCTTCTATGGCTACACCTTC.

This rearrangement joins TRBV7-9 to TRBJ2-5; either TRBD1 or TRBD2 may supply D (5 bases each). V was cut by 5 bases and J by 5 bases, with 15 bases left in between. Germline CDR1 is SEHNR and CDR2 is FQNEAQ (reference sequence). This CDR3 comprises 14 residues. CDR3 in DNA: TGTGCCAGCAGCCGCCGAGGGGACGTCGAGACCCAGTACTTC. Encoded protein: CASSRRGDVETQYF.

The genes are TRBV19 and TRBJ2-1, with TRBD1 identical over 8 bases. Trimming at V came to 0 bases and at J to 7 bases, leaving 5 bases not matched to a gene. Germline V gene data show CDR1 as LNHDA and CDR2 as SQIVND (reference sequence). This CDR3 spans 15 amino acids. The CDR3 loop is CASSIDRTGFNEQFF. In nucleotides, the CDR3 is TGTGCCAGTAGTATAGATCGGACAGGGTTTAATGAGCAGTTCTTC.

This clonotype was seen ten or more times. The rearrangement uses TRBV5-1 and TRBJ2-7, with D hard to call. Trimming left V 1 base short and J 0 bases short, with 8 bases between. The CDR3 is 14 residues long. Germline-derived CDR1 and CDR2 are SGHRS and YFSETQ. Here the CDR3 DNA reads TGCGCCAGCAGCTTGACCCAGAGCTCCTACGAGCAGTACTTC. Translating it yields CASSLTQSSYEQYF. Complete variable domain (other parts from reference TRBV5-1 and TRBJ2-7): KAGVTQTPRYLIKTRGQQVTLSCSPISGHRSVSWYQQTPGQGLQFLFEYFSETQRNKGNFPGRFSGRQFSNSRSEMNVSTLELGDSALYLCASSLTQSSYEQYFGPGTRLTVT.

This clonotype has just a few counts. A much more abundant neighbour one base away suggests this may be a read error. The chain has TRBV7-3 and TRBJ2-3, with 8 bases that match TRBD2. From germline, CDR1 is SGHTA and CDR2 FQGTGA. This CDR3 comprises 15 residues. The V gene end was trimmed by 6 bases and the J gene end by 3 bases; junction bases not matched to a gene: 8. This CDR3 reads CASSAPGGGTDTQYF. Written as DNA, the CDR3 is TGTGCCAGCAGTGCTCCCGGCGGGGGGACAGATACGCAGTATTTT. Using reference TRBV7-3 and TRBJ2-3 for the parts outside the CDR3, the full variable domain is GAGVSQTPSNKVTEKGKYVELRCDPISGHTALYWYRQSLGQGPEFLIYFQGTGAADDSGLPNDRFFAVRPEGSVSTLKIQRTERGDSAVYLCASSAPGGGTDTQYFGPGTRLTVL.

As to this clonotype: Relative to the germline gene, one junction end is altered; a read error may explain this. CDR3 residues: CATSDTLSGPTF. The CDR3 DNA reads as TGTGCCACCAGTGATACGCTGTCCGGGCCGACTTTT. This chain connects TRBV24-1 to TRBJ1-5, with D uncertain. CDR1 and CDR2 (germline): KGHDR, SFDVKD. The CDR3 sequence is 12 residues long.

This clonotype was found a few times. A read error may be the cause here, since a much bigger clone is one base away. The chain is built from TRBV28 and TRBJ2-3; 9 bases fit TRBD1. Germline assignment: CDR1 MDHEN and CDR2 SYDVKM. This CDR3 has 13 amino acids. The DNA of the CDR3 is TGTGCCAGCAGTTGTACAGGGGGCGGGGGACGCTTCTTT. The encoded protein is CASSCTGGGGRFF.

J is TRBJ2-3 and V is TRBV3-1, with D unclear. V lost 2 bases, J lost 0 bases, and 12 bases lay in between. This CDR3 is built from 16 residues. The germline V gene has CDR1 LGHDT and CDR2 YNNKEL (reference sequence). This CDR3 reads CASSQTETSSTDTQYF. The CDR3 nucleotides are TGTGCCAGCAGCCAAACAGAGACATCTAGCACAGATACGCAGTATTTT.

This clonotype was recorded many times. The gene calls are TRBV18 and TRBJ2-6, with 10 bases that match TRBD1. Germline V gene data show CDR1 as KGHSH and CDR2 as LQKENI. V shed 2 bases, J shed 0 bases, and the junction held 1 base outside the gene matches. This CDR3 has 17 residues. For the CDR3, the DNA is TGTGCCAGCTCACCAGGGACAGGGGCCTCTGGGGCCAACGTCCTGACTTTC. Translated, it gives CASSPGTGASGANVLTF.

The chain couples TRBV7-8 to TRBJ1-4; D gene unclear. Trimming removed 4 bases at V and 6 bases at J, with 12 bases between. CDR1 is SGHVS and CDR2 is FQNEAQ in the germline V gene. The CDR3 extends over 14 amino acids. The CDR3 DNA reads TGTGCCAGCAGCTCTCCGTCCACGGATGAAAAACTGTTTTTT. Residues: CASSSPSTDEKLFF.

This clonotype has at least ten counts. The chain employs TRBV2 and TRBJ2-5, with TRBD2 identical over 12 bases. Germline loops: CDR1 SNHLY, CDR2 FYNNEI. This CDR3 comprises 14 residues. V trimming: 7 bases; J trimming: 6 bases; junction bases outside the gene matches: 6. The CDR3 region has the DNA TGTGCCAGCACCGGACTAGCGGGGACAAAGACCCAGTACTTC. As protein: CASTGLAGTKTQYF.

This clonotype was picked up many times. This chain's CDR3 is CASSPKGFAYEQYF. Written as DNA, the CDR3 is TGTGCCAGCAGCCCTAAGGGGTTTGCGTACGAGCAGTACTTC. The chain employs TRBV11-3 and TRBJ2-7; possibly TRBD1 for D (5 bases). Germline CDR1 SGHNT, CDR2 YENEEA. The CDR3 has 14 amino acids. The germline V and J ends were trimmed by 5 bases and 4 bases, with 15 bases remaining between them.

The sample holds many counts of this clonotype. CDR3 sequence reads: CASSPGLAEETQYF. CDR3 nucleotides: TGTGCCAGCAGTCCCGGCCTAGCGGAAGAGACCCAGTACTTC. This rearrangement joins TRBV12-3 or TRBV12-4 to TRBJ2-5; TRBD2 agrees at 7 bases. The CDR3 consists of 14 residues. V shed 5 bases, J shed 3 bases, and the junction held 6 bases outside the gene matches.

This clonotype was observed many times. The rearrangement uses TRBV30 and TRBJ2-5; D unresolved. Trimming removed 0 bases from V and 6 bases from J, with 5 bases in between. The CDR3 runs to 11 residues. Germline assignment: CDR1 GTSNPN and CDR2 SVGIG (reference sequence). CDR3 amino acids: CAWSVYQTQYF. The CDR3 DNA is TGTGCCTGGAGTGTATATCAGACCCAGTACTTC. Full variable domain (rest looked up from reference TRBV30 and TRBJ2-5): SQTIHQWPATLVQPVGSPLSLECTVEGTSNPNLYWYRQAAGRGLQLLFYSVGIGQISSEVPQNLSASRPQDRQFILSSKKLLLSDSGFYLCAWSVYQTQYFGPGTRLLVL.

J is TRBJ2-3 and V is TRBV20-1; 8 nucleotides agree with TRBD2. V was pared by 1 base and J by 5 bases, with 14 bases of the junction left unmatched. The CDR3 has 17 amino acids. CDR1 is DFQATT and CDR2 is SNEGSKA in the germline V gene (reference sequence). The CDR3: CSARVLGSGVTGDTQYF. The CDR3 DNA reads TGCAGTGCTAGAGTTTTGGGTAGCGGGGTAACCGGAGATACGCAGTATTTT.

In this sample, this clonotype turned up a few times. The chain carries TRBV6-5 and TRBJ2-7; a possible D gene is TRBD1 (6 bases). Germline V gene lookup returns CDR1 MNHEY and CDR2 SVGAGI. The CDR3 is made up of 13 amino acids. Trimming pared 3 bases from V and 6 bases from J, leaving 12 bases between. The CDR3 coding sequence is TGTGCCAGCAGTTATCGGACAGCCTCCGAGCAGTACTTC. It is translated as CASSYRTASEQYF.

Here the CDR3 DNA reads TGTGCCAGCAGTTTAGAGTTCGGGACTAGCGCGACCCAGTACTTC. It yields the protein CASSLEFGTSATQYF. V usage is TRBV12-3 or TRBV12-4 and J usage is TRBJ2-5; 10 positions agree with TRBD2. This CDR3 region has 15 residues. The V and J ends lost 1 base and 7 bases, in that order; junction bases with no gene match: 6.

The chain joins TRBV29-1 to TRBJ2-5, with D unclear. The CDR3 totals 10 residues. Germline CDR1 and CDR2: SQVTM and ANQGSEA. CDR3 sequence (DNA): TGCAGTGCTGGAAAAGAGACCCAGTACTTC. This sequence encodes CSAGKETQYF.

This clonotype was seen only a few times. This sequence joins TRBV3-1 and TRBJ2-1; D not resolved. The CDR3 is made up of 14 amino acids. Germline loops: CDR1 LGHDT, CDR2 YNNKEL (reference sequence). V lost 4 bases, J lost 5 bases, and 12 bases lay in between. CDR3: CASSRMARDNEQFF. The CDR3 DNA sequence: TGTGCCAGCAGCCGGATGGCTAGGGACAATGAGCAGTTCTTC.

There are many counts of this clonotype. This chain uses TRBV11-2 with TRBJ2-7; possible D gene TRBD2, 6 bases. V lost 8 bases and J 2 bases, leaving 13 bases between the germline ends. Germline V gene sequence: CDR1 SGHAT, CDR2 FQNNGV. This CDR3 spans 13 amino acids. CDR3 bases: TGTGCCAGCGTACGGGACTGGACCTACGAGCAGTACTTC. This gives the protein CASVRDWTYEQYF.

This clonotype turned up a few times. The conserved final phenylalanine or tryptophan is absent from the CDR3, which likely points to a read error. The rearrangement links TRBV24-1 to TRBJ2-1; no clear D gene. Germline lookup yields CDR1 KGHDR and CDR2 SFDVKD. Trimming stripped 4 bases from V and 0 bases from J, with 9 bases between. The CDR3 spans 15 residues. CDR3 sequence (DNA): TGTGCCACCAGTGAGCCCGGGTCCTCCTACAATGAGCAGTTCCTC. This translates into CATSEPGSSYNEQFL.